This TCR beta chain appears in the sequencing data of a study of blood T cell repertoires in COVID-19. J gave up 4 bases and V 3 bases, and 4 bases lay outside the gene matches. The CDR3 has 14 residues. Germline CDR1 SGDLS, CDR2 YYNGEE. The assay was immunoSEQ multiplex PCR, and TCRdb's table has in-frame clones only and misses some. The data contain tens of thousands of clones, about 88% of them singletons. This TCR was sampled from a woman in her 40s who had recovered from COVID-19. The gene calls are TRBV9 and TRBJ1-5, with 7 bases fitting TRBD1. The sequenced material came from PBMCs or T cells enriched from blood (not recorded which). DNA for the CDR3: TGTGCCAGCAGCGCCGGGACAGATAATCAGCCCCAGCATTTT. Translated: CASSAGTDNQPQHF.